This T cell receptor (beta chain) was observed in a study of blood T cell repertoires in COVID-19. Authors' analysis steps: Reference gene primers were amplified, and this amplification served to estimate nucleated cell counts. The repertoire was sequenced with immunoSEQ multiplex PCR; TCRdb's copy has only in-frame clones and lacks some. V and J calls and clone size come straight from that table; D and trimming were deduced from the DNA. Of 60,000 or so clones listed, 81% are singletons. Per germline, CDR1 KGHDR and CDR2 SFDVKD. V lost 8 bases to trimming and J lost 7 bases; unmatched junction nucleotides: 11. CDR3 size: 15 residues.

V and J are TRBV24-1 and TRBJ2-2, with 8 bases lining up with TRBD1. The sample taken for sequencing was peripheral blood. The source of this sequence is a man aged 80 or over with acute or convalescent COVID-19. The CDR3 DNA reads TGTGCCACCACGGTAGGACAGGGAATAATCGGGGAGCTGTTTTTT. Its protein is CATTVGQGIIGELFF.